The entry below gives a single T cell receptor (beta chain) sequence along with its context. Unmatched junction bases numbered 6, after V lost 4 bases and J lost 1 base. This CDR3 has 15 residues. CDR1 SEHNR and CDR2 FQNEAQ come from the germline V gene (reference sequence). The RNA input was roughly 0.45 to 1 ug, and it was reverse transcribed with random hexamers. The amplification used immunoSEQ multiplex PCR on TCR beta CDR3; it spanned 54 Vbeta and 13 Jbeta. TCRdb used MiXCR to reprocess the immunoSEQ multiplex PCR reads, holding one entry per CDR3 protein. The table includes around 170,000 distinct CDR3 sequences, roughly 95% detected once. This entry belongs to a study of CD8 T cells in Susac syndrome.

The receptor was isolated from a human donor with Susac syndrome. Sequencing input: CD4+ T cells from PBMCs. The chain employs TRBV7-9 and TRBJ2-5; 7 bases line up with TRBD1. The CDR3 sequence: CASSWAGGRQETQYF. For the CDR3, the DNA is TGTGCCAGCAGCTGGGCAGGGGGTCGCCAAGAGACCCAGTACTTC.